A selection of T cell receptor beta chains follows, all from one sample in a study of T cell responses to AZD1222 COVID-19 vaccine. Sequenced by immunoSEQ multiplex PCR; TCRdb stores in-frame clones only, minus some. The sample has some 160,000 clones, about 92% seen once. Sequenced here: peripheral blood, sampled on day 0 of AZD1222 vaccination. Source of these receptors: an adult in good health. CDR3s include the opening cysteine and the closing phenylalanine or tryptophan. A D gene is named only where the DNA matches it firmly. Size is stated for part of the rows, as once, few or many counts, or as a class when the clone is expanded.

j_call d_call clone_size v_call cdr3_aa cdr3_nt
TRBJ1-2 . . TRBV20-1 CSASGGYGYTF TGCAGTGCTAGTGGGGGCTATGGCTACACCTTC
TRBJ2-7 . . TRBV6-5 CASGKDGYYEQYF TGTGCCAGCGGGAAGGACGGTTACTACGAGCAGTACTTC
TRBJ2-2 . . TRBV2 CASSAGPANTGELFF TGTGCCAGCAGTGCAGGTCCAGCGAACACCGGGGAGCTGTTTTTT
TRBJ1-5 TRBD1 . TRBV5-8 CASSHPGTGKGQPQHF TGTGCCAGCAGCCATCCCGGGACAGGGAAGGGGCAGCCCCAGCATTTT
TRBJ2-5 TRBD1 . TRBV27 CASGRDRKETQYF TGTGCCAGCGGCAGGGACAGAAAAGAGACCCAGTACTTC
TRBJ2-7 . . TRBV29-1 CSVTGGTGASSYEQYF TGCAGCGTTACTGGGGGAACAGGAGCATCCAGCTACGAGCAGTACTTC
TRBJ1-2 TRBD1 . TRBV28 CASSSTGGIIGYTF TGTGCCAGCAGTTCCACAGGGGGCATTATAGGCTACACCTTC
TRBJ2-5 . . TRBV30 CAWSVNSETQYF TGTGCCTGGAGTGTAAATTCGGAGACCCAGTACTTC
TRBJ2-7 TRBD2 . TRBV15 CATSRVGRGEYEQYF TGTGCCACCAGCCGGGTCGGGCGGGGGGAATACGAGCAGTACTTC
TRBJ2-1 TRBD1 . TRBV30 CAWSEGALMNEQFF TGTGCCTGGAGTGAGGGGGCCCTCATGAATGAGCAGTTCTTC
TRBJ1-3 . . TRBV7-2 CASSLTTPGNTIYF TGTGCCAGCAGCTTAACCACCCCTGGAAACACCATATATTTT
TRBJ1-2 . . TRBV6-1 CASSEPRYDYGYTF TGTGCCAGCAGTGAGCCTAGGTACGACTATGGCTACACCTTC
TRBJ2-3 . . TRBV7-9 CASSLGRTTDTQYF TGTGCCAGCAGCTTAGGTCGTACCACAGATACGCAGTATTTT
TRBJ1-1 . once TRBV6-5 CASSYKQALMNTEAFF TGTGCCAGCAGTTATAAACAGGCATTAATGAACACTGAAGCTTTCTTT
TRBJ1-1 . . TRBV5-4 CASSLMGRGLNTEAFF TGTGCCAGCAGCTTAATGGGGAGAGGGTTGAACACTGAAGCTTTCTTT
TRBJ1-1 TRBD1 . TRBV2 CASSDGTGNGAWNTEAFF TGTGCCAGCAGTGACGGGACAGGGAATGGCGCGTGGAACACTGAAGCTTTCTTT
TRBJ2-7 . . TRBV7-9 CASSLVSGSLFPYEQYF TGTGCCAGCAGCTTAGTTAGTGGGAGCCTTTTTCCCTACGAGCAGTACTTC
TRBJ2-1 . . TRBV7-2 CASSLGSMGEQFF TGTGCCAGCAGCTTGGGCAGTATGGGTGAGCAGTTCTTC
TRBJ2-2 TRBD2 . TRBV6-1 CASSESAGATGELFF TGTGCCAGCAGTGAATCAGCGGGGGCAACCGGGGAGCTGTTTTTT
TRBJ2-2 TRBD1 . TRBV7-3 CASSLDRDTGELFF TGTGCCAGCAGCTTAGACAGGGACACCGGGGAGCTGTTTTTT
TRBJ1-1 TRBD1 . TRBV11-2 CASSTRTGHTEAFF TGTGCCAGCAGCACGCGGACAGGGCACACTGAAGCTTTCTTT
TRBJ1-1 . . TRBV27 CASSLWGDPTEAFF TGTGCCAGCAGTTTATGGGGGGACCCCACTGAAGCTTTCTTT
TRBJ1-2 . . TRBV27 CASSLYGYGVGDGYTF TGTGCCAGCAGTTTATATGGGTACGGGGTTGGGGATGGCTACACCTTC
TRBJ2-7 . . TRBV19 CASSIGYEQYF TGTGCCAGTAGTATAGGCTACGAGCAGTACTTC
TRBJ1-2 . . TRBV7-2 CASKGPGNYGYTF TGTGCCAGCAAAGGCCCGGGAAACTATGGCTACACCTTC
TRBJ2-7 TRBD1 few TRBV4-2 CASRQQGAPEQYF TGTGCCAGCAGGCAACAGGGGGCGCCTGAGCAGTACTTC
TRBJ1-6 . . TRBV5-1 CASSFDGDSPLHF TGCGCCAGCAGCTTCGACGGAGATTCACCCCTCCACTTT
TRBJ2-5 TRBD1 . TRBV18 CASSPQGAKETQYF TGTGCCAGCTCACCCCAGGGGGCAAAAGAGACCCAGTACTTC
TRBJ1-5 TRBD1 . TRBV24-1 CATSDLRDSPSGNQPQHF TGTGCCACCAGTGATTTGCGGGACAGCCCGTCGGGCAATCAGCCCCAGCATTTT
TRBJ1-1 TRBD1 . TRBV30 CAWSSQGVDTEAFF TGTGCCTGGAGTTCCCAGGGGGTGGACACTGAAGCTTTCTTT
TRBJ1-1 . . TRBV15 CATKLVGGKNTEAFF TGTGCCACCAAGTTGGTCGGGGGAAAGAACACTGAAGCTTTCTTT
TRBJ1-2 TRBD1 . TRBV19 CASIPAGTDEDGYTF TGTGCCAGTATCCCGGCCGGGACAGACGAGGATGGCTACACCTTC
TRBJ1-5 TRBD1 . TRBV7-8 CASSLAGTGGAQPQHF TGTGCCAGCAGCTTAGCGGGGACAGGGGGGGCTCAGCCCCAGCATTTT
TRBJ2-5 TRBD1 . TRBV27 CASSPGTVQETQYF TGTGCCAGCAGTCCAGGGACAGTCCAAGAGACCCAGTACTTC
TRBJ1-1 TRBD1 . TRBV27 CASSFSVRGGLNTEAFF TGTGCCAGCAGTTTTTCTGTCAGGGGGGGGCTGAACACTGAAGCTTTCTTT
TRBJ2-2 . . TRBV27 CASSFRVFNTGELFF TGTGCCAGCAGTTTTCGGGTGTTCAACACCGGGGAGCTGTTTTTT
TRBJ1-5 . . TRBV6-6 CASSWGQGREPQHF TGTGCCAGCAGTTGGGGGCAGGGTCGGGAGCCCCAGCATTTT
TRBJ2-6 TRBD1 . TRBV30 CAGTGSGANVLTF TGTGCCGGGACAGGGAGTGGGGCCAACGTCCTGACTTTC
TRBJ2-1 TRBD2 . TRBV6-1 CASSEDSGPYNEQFF TGTGCCAGCAGTGAAGATAGCGGGCCCTACAATGAGCAGTTCTTC
TRBJ2-3 . few TRBV5-1 CASSYFGDTDTQYF TGCGCCAGCAGCTACTTTGGCGACACAGATACGCAGTATTTT
TRBJ1-5 TRBD1 . TRBV28 CASSFSGQGRQPQHF TGTGCCAGCAGTTTCTCTGGACAGGGGCGTCAGCCCCAGCATTTT
TRBJ1-1 . . TRBV5-1 CASSRGTAPEAFF TGCGCCAGCAGCAGAGGGACTGCTCCTGAAGCTTTCTTT
TRBJ1-3 . . TRBV7-7 CASSPGAGAGNTIYF TGTGCCAGCAGCCCAGGTGCAGGGGCTGGAAACACCATATATTTT
TRBJ2-7 TRBD2 . TRBV5-1 CASSLAGGAIYEQYF TGCGCCAGCAGCTTAGCGGGAGGGGCAATCTACGAGCAGTACTTC
TRBJ1-2 . . TRBV5-1 CASSLEGSGSYGYTF TGCGCCAGCAGCTTGGAAGGGAGCGGGAGCTATGGCTACACCTTC
TRBJ2-5 TRBD2 . TRBV18 CASSPGLAGNQETQYF TGTGCCAGCTCACCGGGACTAGCGGGCAACCAAGAGACCCAGTACTTC
TRBJ2-2 . . TRBV30 CAWGRNTGELFF TGTGCCTGGGGGAGGAACACCGGGGAGCTGTTTTTT
TRBJ2-5 . . TRBV30 CAWSVARATQYF TGTGCCTGGAGTGTTGCTCGGGCTACCCAGTACTTC
TRBJ2-3 TRBD2 . TRBV7-9 CASSPGTSGPQSADTQYF TGTGCCAGCAGCCCCGGGACTAGCGGGCCTCAGTCGGCAGATACGCAGTATTTT
TRBJ2-1 . . TRBV2 CASSDGPRVNEQFF TGTGCCAGCAGTGATGGCCCCAGGGTAAATGAGCAGTTCTTC
TRBJ2-3 TRBD2 . TRBV2 CASKGLTSTDTQYF TGTGCCAGCAAGGGACTAACTAGCACAGATACGCAGTATTTT
TRBJ1-1 . . TRBV5-6 CASSQRGANLLGFF TGTGCCAGCAGCCAAAGAGGGGCGAACCTTCTGGGTTTCTTT
TRBJ1-2 . . TRBV4-3 CASSQGATGINYGYTF TGCGCCAGCAGCCAAGGTGCTACAGGGATCAACTATGGCTACACCTTC
TRBJ2-1 . . TRBV7-9 CASVRPGTSYNEQFF TGTGCCAGCGTCCGTCCGGGGACCTCCTACAATGAGCAGTTCTTC
TRBJ1-5 . . TRBV19 CASSIGSDSRGFNQPQHF TGTGCCAGTAGTATCGGGTCGGACAGCCGGGGGTTCAATCAGCCCCAGCATTTT
TRBJ1-1 TRBD1 . TRBV2 CASPTGQGRVNTEAFF TGTGCCAGTCCTACGGGACAGGGGAGGGTAAACACTGAAGCTTTCTTT
TRBJ2-1 TRBD1 . TRBV4-1 CASSQVRGQGLNEQFF TGCGCCAGCAGCCAAGTTCGAGGACAGGGTCTGAATGAGCAGTTCTTC